The 26 T cell receptor beta chains presented below share a single source sample, sequenced in a study of blood T cell repertoires in COVID-19. Assay used: immunoSEQ multiplex PCR; TCRdb lists only in-frame clones, some missing. Among about 140,000 clones, around 86% were seen once, and the ten largest hold less than 2.5%. The sample was peripheral blood. Every receptor here comes from a man aged 50-59 years with active COVID-19.

The sample holds a few counts of this clone. V and J are TRBV29-1 and TRBJ2-1, with D tentatively TRBD1 (6 bases). Trimming pared 6 bases from V and 8 bases from J, leaving 32 bases between. The length of the CDR3 is 18 residues. CDR1 and CDR2 from the germline V gene are SQVTM and ANQGSEA. The CDR3 region has the DNA TGCAGCGTGGTCGACAGGTTCCGCTCCCTTTTCACCTTCGATGAGCAGTTCTTC. This translates into CSVVDRFRSLFTFDEQFF.

The V call is TRBV2, the J call TRBJ2-5; a weak D match, TRBD1 (5 bases). Trimming shortened V by 9 bases and J by 4 bases, and 12 bases separated the two germline ends. This CDR3 is 12 amino acids long. The germline CDR1 and CDR2 sequences are SNHLY and FYNNEI. This chain's CDR3 is CASQGVAETQYF. Written as DNA, the CDR3 is TGTGCCAGTCAAGGGGTAGCAGAGACCCAGTACTTC. The full variable domain, completed using reference TRBV2 and TRBJ2-5, is EPEVTQTPSHQVTQMGQEVILRCVPISNHLYFYWYRQILGQKVEFLVSFYNNEISEKSEIFDDQFSVERPDGSNFTLKIRSTKLEDSAMYFCASQGVAETQYFGPGTRLLVL.

The chain employs TRBV3-1 (or the pseudogene TRBV3-2) and TRBJ2-5, with D maybe TRBD2 (5 bases). CDR1 and CDR2 from the germline V gene are LGHDT and YNNKEL (reference sequence). V shed 4 bases and J shed 5 bases, with 8 bases lying between them. This CDR3 comprises 12 residues. The CDR3 loop reads CASSLRGETQYF. The CDR3 DNA is TGTGCCAGCAGCCTCAGAGGGGAGACCCAGTACTTC.

This chain joins TRBV7-2 and TRBJ1-5; possible D gene TRBD1, 5 bases. Germline V gene sequence: CDR1 SGHTA, CDR2 FQGNSA. The ends were cut back, 7 bases at V and 1 base at J, with 11 bases in the middle. This CDR3 region has 14 residues. The CDR3 here is CASNRGGSNQPQHF. The CDR3 region has the DNA TGTGCCAGCAATCGGGGGGGGAGCAATCAGCCCCAGCATTTT.

This clone was detected only a few times. This chain connects TRBV11-2 to TRBJ1-1, with D perhaps matching TRBD1 (5 bases). The germline V and J ends were trimmed by 4 bases and 3 bases, with 15 bases remaining between them. The CDR3 totals 15 residues. CDR1 is SGHAT and CDR2 is FQNNGV in the germline V gene. CDR3 sequence (DNA): TGTGCCAGCAGCTCTACTCGACAGTCGCACACTGAAGCTTTCTTT. The encoded protein is CASSSTRQSHTEAFF.

The chain couples TRBV11-3 to TRBJ2-3; 8 nucleotides match TRBD2. The junction had 6 bases not matched to a gene; V was cut back by 5 bases and J by 2 bases. This CDR3 spans 15 amino acids. The germline gives CDR1 SGHNT, CDR2 YENEEA. This CDR3 reads CASSPGGGVTDTQYF. As DNA, the CDR3 is TGTGCCAGCAGCCCCGGGGGGGGAGTCACAGATACGCAGTATTTT.

The J gene is TRBJ2-3, the V gene TRBV2; D may be TRBD2 (7 bases). CDR1 SNHLY and CDR2 FYNNEI come from the germline V gene. This CDR3 region has 16 residues. V shed 1 base and J shed 4 bases, with 15 bases lying between them. In DNA, the CDR3 is TGTGCCAGCAGTGAAGGAGTGGGCGGGGGCGCAGATACGCAGTATTTT. Its translation is CASSEGVGGGADTQYF.

The chain recombines TRBV7-2 with TRBJ2-2; tentatively, D is TRBD1 (5 bases). The CDR3 is 15 amino acids. V was shortened by 3 bases and J by 6 bases, with 14 bases between the two germline ends. The germline gives CDR1 SGHTA, CDR2 FQGNSA. CDR3 DNA: TGTGCCAGCAGCTTCGACAGTTCAATTCCCGGGGAGCTGTTTTTT. Translation gives CASSFDSSIPGELFF.

J is TRBJ1-1 and V is TRBV7-9; 9 nucleotides align to TRBD1. The CDR3 loop spans 14 amino acids. From germline, CDR1 is SEHNR and CDR2 FQNEAQ (reference sequence). J gave up 3 bases and V 6 bases, and 5 bases lay outside the gene matches. CDR3 sequence (DNA): TGTGCCAGCAGTCAAACAGGGGGCCACACTGAAGCTTTCTTT. This encodes CASSQTGGHTEAFF.

The chain links TRBV7-6 to TRBJ1-1, with 12 bases fitting TRBD1. Germline loops: CDR1 SGHVS, CDR2 FNYEAQ. The CDR3 is 14 amino acids. Losses at the gene ends were 0 bases for V and 11 bases for J; bases not matched to a gene: 4. The CDR3 DNA reads TGTGCCAGCAGCTTAGCGGGACAGGGGGCGATGGCTTTCTTT. Translated: CASSLAGQGAMAFF.

In DNA form, the CDR3 reads TGTGCCAGCAGCCAAGAAGCCAGACAGGGAAACGAGCAGTACTTC. Protein: CASSQEARQGNEQYF. This chain uses TRBV3-1 (or the pseudogene TRBV3-2) with TRBJ2-7, with TRBD1 matching 7 bases. The germline CDR1 and CDR2 sequences are LGHDT and YNNKEL (reference sequence). The CDR3 is 15 residues long. Trimming removed 0 bases from V and 5 bases from J; junction bases left unmatched: 7.

The chain links TRBV6-6 to TRBJ1-2; D is perhaps TRBD1 (5 bases). The CDR3 loop spans 15 amino acids. Germline loops: CDR1 MNHNY, CDR2 SVGAGI (reference sequence). Trimming stripped 6 bases from V and 5 bases from J, with 19 bases between. The CDR3 is CASSPTAPGLYGYTF. The CDR3, as DNA: TGTGCCAGCAGCCCTACAGCCCCAGGGTTGTATGGCTACACCTTC.

This clone has only a few counts. The chain is built from TRBV6-5 and TRBJ1-1, with D hard to call. The V gene lost 8 bases and the J gene lost 5 bases, with 21 bases spanning the gap. The CDR3 has 15 amino acids. Germline V gives CDR1 MNHEY, CDR2 SVGAGI. DNA for the CDR3: TGTGCCAGCCTCCCTGAGGGAATGGGGAGAACTGAAGCTTTCTTT. It yields the protein CASLPEGMGRTEAFF.

This clone was counted once. This chain uses TRBV18 with TRBJ2-6; possibly TRBD2 for D (5 bases). V was shortened by 5 bases and J by 17 bases, with 13 bases between the two germline ends. The CDR3 loop spans 11 amino acids. Per the germline V gene, CDR1 is KGHSH and CDR2 is LQKENI. As DNA, the CDR3 is TGTGCCAGCTCAACTGGGGAGCAGATGACTTTC. Translation gives CASSTGEQMTF.

This sequence joins TRBV4-1 and TRBJ1-5; the D is unclear. V was shortened by 0 bases and J by 7 bases, with 7 bases between the two germline ends. Germline CDR1 is MGHRA and CDR2 is YSYEKL. The CDR3 is made up of 13 amino acids. The chain's CDR3 is CASSQEGRQPQHF. CDR3 sequence (DNA): TGCGCCAGCAGCCAAGAGGGCCGACAGCCCCAGCATTTT.

The chain carries TRBV5-6 and TRBJ1-1, with D hard to call. Trimming cost V 3 bases and J 11 bases, with 17 bases left between them. Germline CDR1 and CDR2: SGHDT and YYEEEE. The length of the CDR3 is 13 residues. The CDR3 nucleotides read TGTGCCAGCAGCTCCCGAGACGGGTTCAAGGCTTTCTTT. Translating it yields CASSSRDGFKAFF.

The chain combines TRBV21-1 with TRBJ1-2. TRBV21-1 is an annotated pseudogene. This CDR3 region has 15 residues. In nucleotides, the CDR3 is TGTGCCAGCAGCAAAGACGAGGGGGGAGGGGATGGCTACACCTTC. Protein product: CASSKDEGGGDGYTF.

The J gene is TRBJ2-3, the V gene TRBV6-4; D is possibly TRBD1 (5 bases). CDR1 is MRHNA, CDR2 SNTAGT, per germline. V gave up 6 bases and J gave up 2 bases, with 9 bases separating them. This CDR3 spans 13 amino acids. CDR3 in DNA: TGTGCCAGCAGGTCAGGGAACACAGATACGCAGTATTTT. It translates to CASRSGNTDTQYF.

This chain links TRBV19 with TRBJ2-5; 12 bases are a match to TRBD1. The CDR3 has 15 residues. The ends lost 4 bases at V and 5 bases at J; junction bases unmatched: 5. The germline CDR1 and CDR2 sequences are LNHDA and SQIVND (reference sequence). In DNA form, the CDR3 reads TGTGCCAGTAGTACCGGGACAGGGGGCTCGGAGACCCAGTACTTC. This encodes CASSTGTGGSETQYF.

The J gene is TRBJ1-1, the V gene TRBV19; 8 bases are shared with TRBD1. Trimming cost V 7 bases and J 6 bases; bases outside gene matches: 7. This CDR3 region has 13 residues. CDR1 LNHDA and CDR2 SQIVND come from the germline V gene (reference sequence). DNA for the CDR3: TGTGCCAGTATCCGGGACAGGTATGCTGAAGCTTTCTTT. Translation gives CASIRDRYAEAFF.

This clone has only a few counts. V usage is TRBV7-9 and J usage is TRBJ1-6; D possibly corresponds to TRBD1 (6 bases). The CDR3 contains 13 residues. Germline V lookup: CDR1 SEHNR, CDR2 FQNEAQ (reference sequence). Trimming pared 5 bases from V and 8 bases from J, leaving 10 bases between. CDR3 bases: TGTGCCAGCAGCATACAGGGTGATTCACCCCTCCACTTT. This sequence encodes CASSIQGDSPLHF.

This clone was detected only once. The chain recombines TRBV19 with TRBJ2-1; possible D gene TRBD2, 6 bases. V dropped 4 bases and J dropped 1 base, with 14 bases sitting between them. This CDR3 has 16 amino acids. Germline V gene data show CDR1 as LNHDA and CDR2 as SQIVND (reference sequence). The CDR3, as DNA: TGTGCCAGTAGTAAAGAGGGTGGAGGGTCCTACAATGAGCAGTTCTTC. Encoded protein: CASSKEGGGSYNEQFF.

This clone was recorded a few times. The chain joins TRBV19 to TRBJ2-7; D might be TRBD1 (6 bases). Germline CDR1 and CDR2: LNHDA and SQIVND (reference sequence). The CDR3 is made up of 13 amino acids. V was clipped by 8 bases and J by 4 bases, with 15 bases between them. The CDR3 DNA sequence: TGTGCCAGTTCCCTGGGACACGGTTACGAGCAGTACTTC. Its translation is CASSLGHGYEQYF.

The chain combines TRBV9 with TRBJ1-1, with a possible D match to TRBD1 (5 bases). V was pared by 4 bases and J by 6 bases, with 19 bases between. The V gene's germline CDR1 is SGDLS and CDR2 YYNGEE. The CDR3 runs 15 residues. In DNA, the CDR3 is TGTGCCAGCAGCCTGGGGCCGGGCTCGGCTCCTGAAGCTTTCTTT. Its translation: CASSLGPGSAPEAFF.

The genes are TRBV6-2 or TRBV6-3 and TRBJ1-4; tentative D call: TRBD1 (5 bases). Germline CDR1 reads MNHEY; CDR2 reads SVGEGT. CDR3 length: 15 amino acids. V gave up 5 bases and J gave up 4 bases, with 14 bases separating them. CDR3 sequence: CASSTPDILNEKLFF. In DNA, the CDR3 is TGTGCCAGCAGTACTCCGGACATCCTTAATGAAAAACTGTTTTTT.

V usage is TRBV2 and J usage is TRBJ2-2; possibly TRBD1 for D (5 bases). Germline V gene sequence: CDR1 SNHLY, CDR2 FYNNEI. The CDR3 sequence is 13 residues long. Trimming stripped 5 bases from V and 5 bases from J, with 9 bases between. The CDR3 region is CASSTRVTGELFF. The CDR3 DNA sequence: TGTGCCAGCAGTACCAGGGTAACCGGGGAGCTGTTTTTT. The full variable domain, its missing parts supplied by reference TRBV2 and TRBJ2-2, is EPEVTQTPSHQVTQMGQEVILRCVPISNHLYFYWYRQILGQKVEFLVSFYNNEISEKSEIFDDQFSVERPDGSNFTLKIRSTKLEDSAMYFCASSTRVTGELFFGEGSRLTVL.